A selection of T cell receptor beta chains follows, all from one sample in a study of beta chain features in type 1 diabetes. Generated by immunoSEQ multiplex PCR, the TCRdb table keeps only in-frame clones and is missing some. In the table there are approximately 380,000 clones, over 12% of which are singletons. The sequenced sample consisted of naive CD4+ T cells from blood. These receptor sequences come from a woman in her late teens or twenties in good health. Both conserved end residues are part of each CDR3. The D gene is left open where the match is weak. Where a row states a size, it is once, few, many or the class of an expanded clone; other rows omit it.

>NA|TRBJ2-1|TRBV9|TRBD2
TGTGCCAGCAGCCCAAGAGGCGGGAGGGGCAGCAATGAGCAGTTCTTC
CASSPRGGRGSNEQFF
>few|TRBJ2-1|TRBV4-2|TRBD2
TGTGCCAGCAGCCAAGCCACCTTAGCGGGGATCGAGAGCGATGAGCAGTTCTTC
CASSQATLAGIESDEQFF
>NA|TRBJ1-5|TRBV30|NA
TGTGCCTGCCGGACAGCTAATAGCAATCAGCCCCAGCATTTT
CACRTANSNQPQHF
>few|TRBJ2-3|TRBV18|TRBD2
TGTGCCAGCTCCGGGGGGAGCACAGATACGCAGTATTTT
CASSGGSTDTQYF
>NA|TRBJ2-5|TRBV27|NA
TGTGCCAGCAGTCATTGGAGATGGAGTCAAGAGACCCAGTACTTC
CASSHWRWSQETQYF
>once|TRBJ2-7|TRBV2|NA
TGTGCCAGCACACCTAGCGACCTATCCCCCTACGAGCAGTACTTC
CASTPSDLSPYEQYF
>NA|TRBJ2-1|TRBV9|NA
TGTGCCAGCAGCCCTCTTGGGGGGTCCTACAATGAGCAGTTCTTC
CASSPLGGSYNEQFF
>few|TRBJ2-7|TRBV7-2|NA
TGTGCCAGCAGCACAGGGCCTCCGGGATCCACCTACGAGCAGTACTTC
CASSTGPPGSTYEQYF
>few|TRBJ1-2|TRBV5-1|TRBD1
TGCGCCAGCAGCTTGGGGGACAGGGTCGGCGGCTACACCTTC
CASSLGDRVGGYTF
>once|TRBJ2-1|TRBV5-1|NA
TGCGCCAGCAGCGTGCTGTCGGGGAATGAGCAGTTCTTC
CASSVLSGNEQFF
>NA|TRBJ2-7|TRBV20-1|NA
TGCAGTGCCATTGACAGCTACGAGCAGTACTTC
CSAIDSYEQYF
>NA|TRBJ2-3|TRBV29-1|NA
TGCAGCGTCCTAAAACCCCTAGCAGATACGCAGTATTTT
CSVLKPLADTQYF
>few|TRBJ2-3|TRBV9|NA
TGTGCCAGCAGCGTAGACGGGAAGAGCACAGATACGCAGTATTTT
CASSVDGKSTDTQYF
>NA|TRBJ2-1|TRBV29-1|TRBD2
TGCAGCGGGAGACTAGCGGGCTCCTACAATGAGCAGTTCTTC
CSGRLAGSYNEQFF